This T cell receptor (beta chain) was recovered during a study of control samples from healthy donors and cancer patients (dated by TCRdb to the early 2020s). CDR1 is given as SNHLY and CDR2 as FYNNEI, both from the germline V gene. The trim is 7 bases for V and 4 bases for J, with a gap of 17 bases between the germline ends. Spanning cysteine to phenylalanine, the CDR3 consists of 15 amino acids. Of all the DNA, just the CDR3 is kept, 45 bases in frame from base 1. A note on this clone: The antigen it recognizes is unknown. Per-base qualities were not stored, and no clone one base away is much larger.

Libraries were prepared through the immunoSEQ multiplex PCR assay. Imported from immuneACCESS, the table was reduced by TCRdb to in-frame sequences with V and J called. These copies leave out some clones; in studies compared against another copy, an unresolved V gene accounts for under half, and the cause of the remainder is not known. The sample table lists 98,000 or so clones, approximately 82% of them with a count of one. The ten largest clones capture about 2% of the sample. This clonotype was obtained from a man aged 60-69 years in good health. The chain links TRBV2 with TRBJ2-1, with the D gene too uncertain to name. The sequencing input was blood. The nucleotide sequence reads as follows: TGTGCCAGCAATGGAAGGGATGAGGCATACAATGAGCAGTTCTTC. Its protein product is CASNGRDEAYNEQFF.